The 14 T cell receptor beta chains given below trace back to one sample, sequenced in a study of blood T cell repertoires in COVID-19. Measured with immunoSEQ multiplex PCR; TCRdb has only the in-frame clones, and not every one. Altogether about 65,000 clones are present, 81% being singletons, with the ten largest covering 15%. The sequenced sample was peripheral blood. These TCRs come from an older man with acute or convalescent COVID-19.

V usage is TRBV9 and J usage is TRBJ1-1; TRBD1 matches 7 bases. Germline V gene lookup returns CDR1 SGDLS and CDR2 YYNGEE. The CDR3 loop spans 16 amino acids. V lost 5 bases and J lost 0; bases outside the gene matches: 10. CDR3 sequence reads: CASRPRGRTMNTEAFF. As DNA, the CDR3 is TGTGCCAGCAGACCCAGGGGGAGGACCATGAACACTGAAGCTTTCTTT.

This chain links TRBV27 with TRBJ1-2; unclear D gene. The germline V gene has CDR1 MNHEY and CDR2 SMNVEV (reference sequence). Trimming removed 5 bases at V and 0 bases at J, with 10 bases between. CDR3 length equals 14 residues. CDR3 in amino acids: CASSPLLANYGYTF. CDR3 coding DNA: TGTGCCAGCAGTCCCCTTCTAGCTAACTATGGCTACACCTTC.

The chain links TRBV10-3 to TRBJ2-2; 12 bases map to TRBD1. Germline assignment: CDR1 ENHRY and CDR2 SYGVKD. The CDR3 totals 15 residues. The J segment lost 10 bases and the V segment lost 3 bases, leaving 6 bases of the junction unmatched. The CDR3 here is CAISEAGTGGSELFF. The CDR3 bases are TGTGCCATCAGTGAAGCCGGGACAGGGGGCTCGGAGCTGTTTTTT.

The chain links TRBV19 to TRBJ2-5; TRBD2 aligns across 7 bases. V was clipped by 8 bases and J by 9 bases; unmatched bases: 18. Germline loops: CDR1 LNHDA, CDR2 SQIVND (reference sequence). The CDR3 is made up of 15 amino acids. In DNA form, the CDR3 reads TGTGCCAGTTCCGGGGGGAACCTTCATCTGGAGGCCCAGTACTTC. Translated, it gives CASSGGNLHLEAQYF.

The chain joins TRBV18 to TRBJ1-4; D is undetermined. V dropped 1 base and J dropped 2 bases, with 11 bases sitting between them. CDR3 size: 16 residues. The V gene's germline CDR1 is KGHSH and CDR2 LQKENI. The DNA of the CDR3 is TGTGCCAGCTCACCACGGCCGATCCATACTAATGAAAAACTGTTTTTT. Its translation is CASSPRPIHTNEKLFF.

The sample holds a few counts of this clone. The genes are TRBV7-9 and TRBJ1-6; D unclear. CDR3 length equals 10 residues. Germline CDR1 and CDR2: SEHNR and FQNEAQ (reference sequence). Trimming shortened V by 5 bases and J by 12 bases, and 5 bases separated the two germline ends. The CDR3 nucleotides read TGTGCCAGCAGCCCCCTACCCCTCCACTTT. It translates to CASSPLPLHF.

The genes are TRBV5-4 and TRBJ2-7, with 7 bases identical to TRBD2. CDR3 length: 13 residues. Germline V lookup: CDR1 SGHNT, CDR2 YYREEE (reference sequence). The V gene end was trimmed by 2 bases and the J gene end by 3 bases; junction bases not matched to a gene: 2. The CDR3 nucleotides read TGTGCCAGCAGCTTAGCGGGGTACTACGAGCAGTACTTC. Its protein product is CASSLAGYYEQYF.

V and J are TRBV30 and TRBJ1-4; 10 bases are shared with TRBD1. V was clipped by 5 bases and J by 5 bases; unmatched bases: 5. The CDR3 contains 14 residues. The germline V gene has CDR1 GTSNPN and CDR2 SVGIG (reference sequence). CDR3 loop: CAWSRTGGNEKLFF. The CDR3 region has the DNA TGTGCCTGGTCCAGGACAGGGGGAAATGAAAAACTGTTTTTT.

This clone appeared a few times. This chain joins TRBV7-9 and TRBJ2-3, with 10 bases identical to TRBD1. Germline V lookup: CDR1 SEHNR, CDR2 FQNEAQ (reference sequence). The CDR3 extends over 18 amino acids. V was clipped by 5 bases and J by 2 bases; unmatched bases: 13. The chain's CDR3 is CASSPRGRGTGDTDTQYF. The DNA of the CDR3 is TGTGCCAGCAGCCCAAGAGGTCGTGGGACAGGGGACACAGATACGCAGTATTTT.

The rearrangement links TRBV2 to TRBJ2-5; TRBD1 aligns across 10 bases. Trimming took 6 bases from V and 2 from J; bases not matched to a gene: 6. Germline-derived CDR1 and CDR2 are SNHLY and FYNNEI. The CDR3 sequence is 15 residues long. The CDR3 loop is CASRRGTGEQETQYF. For the CDR3, the DNA is TGTGCCAGCAGGCGAGGGACAGGGGAACAAGAGACCCAGTACTTC.

This clone was observed a handful of times. The chain couples TRBV27 to TRBJ1-2; 9 bases fit TRBD1. The CDR3 consists of 14 residues. Germline-derived CDR1 and CDR2 are MNHEY and SMNVEV (reference sequence). V was pared by 0 bases and J by 5 bases, with 1 base of the junction left unmatched. CDR3 sequence: CASSLSGQGYGYTF. The CDR3 coding sequence is TGTGCCAGCAGTTTATCGGGACAGGGTTATGGCTACACCTTC.

This chain links TRBV7-9 with TRBJ1-3, with D possibly TRBD1 on 6 matching bases. The CDR3 runs to 13 residues. V was pared by 8 bases and J by 5 bases, with 13 bases between. The germline CDR1 and CDR2 sequences are SEHNR and FQNEAQ (reference sequence). The CDR3 sequence is CASGAGARNTIYF. CDR3 coding DNA: TGTGCCAGCGGGGCAGGGGCTAGAAACACCATATATTTT.

CDR3: CAWSQGAGEKLFF. As DNA, the CDR3 is TGTGCCTGGAGCCAAGGGGCAGGGGAAAAACTGTTTTTT. The J gene is TRBJ1-4, the V gene TRBV30, with D tentatively TRBD1 (5 bases). The germline CDR1 and CDR2 sequences are GTSNPN and SVGIG (reference sequence). The CDR3 consists of 13 residues. V was cut by 3 bases and J by 8 bases, with 13 bases left in between.

The genes are TRBV3-1 (or the pseudogene TRBV3-2) and TRBJ1-1; the D is unclear. CDR3 length: 14 amino acids. Trimming shortened V by 1 base and J by 5 bases, and 11 bases separated the two germline ends. CDR1 is LGHDT and CDR2 is YNNKEL in the germline V gene (reference sequence). The CDR3 DNA sequence: TGTGCCAGCAGCCAAGCCGCGGGGATGACTGAAGCTTTCTTT. Its protein product is CASSQAAGMTEAFF.